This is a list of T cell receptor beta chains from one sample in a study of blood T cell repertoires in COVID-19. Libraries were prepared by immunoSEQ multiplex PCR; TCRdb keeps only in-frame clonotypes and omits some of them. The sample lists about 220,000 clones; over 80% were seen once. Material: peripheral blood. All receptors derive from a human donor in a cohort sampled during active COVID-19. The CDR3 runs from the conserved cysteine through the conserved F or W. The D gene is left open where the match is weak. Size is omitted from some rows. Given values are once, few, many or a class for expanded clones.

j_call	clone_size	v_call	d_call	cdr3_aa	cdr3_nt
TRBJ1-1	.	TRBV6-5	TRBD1	CASTKGANTEAFF	TGTGCCAGCACCAAGGGGGCGAACACTGAAGCTTTCTTT
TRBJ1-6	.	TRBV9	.	CASSVATGTRDSPLHF	TGTGCCAGCAGCGTAGCAACAGGGACGAGGGATTCACCCCTCCACTTT
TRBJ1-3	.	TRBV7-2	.	CASSLSGAAGNTIYF	TGTGCCAGCAGCTTATCAGGGGCCGCTGGAAACACCATATATTTT
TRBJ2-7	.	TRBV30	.	CAWSVGAGRYEQYF	TGTGCCTGGAGTGTAGGGGCAGGGCGGTACGAGCAGTACTTC
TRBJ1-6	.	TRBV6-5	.	CASRQSSYNSPLHF	TGTGCCAGTCGACAGAGCTCCTATAATTCACCCCTCCACTTT
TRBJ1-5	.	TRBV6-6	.	CASSYSGPRNNQPQHF	TGTGCCAGCAGTTACAGCGGACCGAGGAACAATCAGCCCCAGCATTTT
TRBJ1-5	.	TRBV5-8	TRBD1	CASSRRTGSGNQPQHF	TGTGCCAGCAGCCGCCGGACAGGGAGTGGCAATCAGCCCCAGCATTTT
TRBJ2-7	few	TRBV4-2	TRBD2	CASSPRASGRALHDEQYF	TGTGCCAGCAGCCCCCGGGCTAGCGGGAGGGCCTTACACGACGAGCAGTACTTC
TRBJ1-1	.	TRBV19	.	CASSLAGPAVGMNTEAFF	TGTGCCAGTAGTTTGGCCGGGCCCGCAGTCGGGATGAACACTGAAGCTTTCTTT
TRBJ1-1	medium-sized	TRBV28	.	CASSLTQGYMNTEAFF	TGTGCCAGCAGTTTAACGCAGGGGTATATGAACACTGAAGCTTTCTTT
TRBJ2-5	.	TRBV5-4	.	CASSLSLALNGETQYF	TGTGCCAGCAGCTTGTCGCTAGCCCTTAACGGGGAGACCCAGTACTTC
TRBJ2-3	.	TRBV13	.	CASSNDRNTDTQYF	TGTGCCAGCAGCAACGACAGAAACACAGATACGCAGTATTTT
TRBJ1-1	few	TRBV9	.	CASGGRNTEAFF	TGTGCCAGCGGGGGGAGGAACACTGAAGCTTTCTTT
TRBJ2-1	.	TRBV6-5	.	CASSYLEKNNEQFF	TGTGCCAGCAGTTACTTGGAGAAGAACAATGAGCAGTTCTTC
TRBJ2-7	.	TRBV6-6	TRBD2	CASSSRGDEQYF	TGTGCCAGCAGTTCCCGGGGGGACGAGCAGTACTTC
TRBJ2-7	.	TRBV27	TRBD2	CASSLRPSGLYEQYF	TGTGCCAGCAGTTTAAGGCCTAGCGGACTCTACGAGCAGTACTTC
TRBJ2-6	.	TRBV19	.	CASSRERVSSGANVLTF	TGTGCCAGTAGTAGGGAGCGTGTGAGCTCTGGGGCCAACGTCCTGACTTTC
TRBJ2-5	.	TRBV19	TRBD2	CASSPSSGRAIKTQYF	TGTGCCAGTAGTCCCTCTAGCGGGAGGGCCATAAAGACCCAGTACTTC
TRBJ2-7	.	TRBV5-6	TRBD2	CASSLAQLAETTYEQYF	TGTGCCAGCAGCTTGGCCCAACTAGCGGAGACGACCTACGAGCAGTACTTC
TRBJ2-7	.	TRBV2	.	CASSEKRTYEQYF	TGTGCCAGCAGTGAAAAGCGGACCTACGAGCAGTACTTC
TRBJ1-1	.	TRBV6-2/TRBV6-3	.	CASSQGLMNTEAFF	TGTGCCAGCAGCCAGGGACTGATGAACACTGAAGCTTTCTTT
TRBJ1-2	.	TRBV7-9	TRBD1	CASSPGQGEGYTF	TGTGCCAGCAGCCCCGGACAGGGGGAAGGCTACACCTTC
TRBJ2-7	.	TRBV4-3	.	CASSQDRAGGSRSEQYF	TGCGCCAGCAGCCAAGATAGGGCAGGGGGGTCTCGGAGCGAGCAGTACTTC
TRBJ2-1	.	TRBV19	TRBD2	CASSPRRGTSAPSSYNEQFF	TGTGCCAGTAGTCCCCGTCGGGGGACTAGCGCTCCGAGCTCCTACAATGAGCAGTTCTTC
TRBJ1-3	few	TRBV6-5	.	CASSYTLRGQGNTIYF	TGTGCCAGCAGTTATACCCTGCGGGGGCAAGGAAACACCATATATTTT
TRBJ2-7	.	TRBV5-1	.	CASSLRELSGEQYF	TGCGCCAGCAGCTTGAGGGAGCTCTCGGGAGAGCAGTACTTC
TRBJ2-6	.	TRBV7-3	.	CASRGAGANVLTF	TGTGCCAGTCGAGGTGCTGGGGCCAACGTCCTGACTTTC
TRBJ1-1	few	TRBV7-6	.	CASSLAPGLDTEAFF	TGTGCCAGCAGCTTAGCGCCGGGTCTCGACACTGAAGCTTTCTTT
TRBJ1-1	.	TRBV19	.	CASSIPSTAYTEVLFF	TGTGCCAGTAGTATTCCTTCTACAGCTTACACTGAAGTCCTTTTCTTT
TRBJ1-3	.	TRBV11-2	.	CASSLTGGAGNTIYF	TGTGCCAGCAGCTTAACAGGTGGGGCTGGAAACACCATATATTTT
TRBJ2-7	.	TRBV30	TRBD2	CAWSVPGTSSYEQYF	TGTGCCTGGAGCGTTCCCGGGACTAGCTCCTACGAGCAGTACTTC
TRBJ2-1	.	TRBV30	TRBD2	CAWSGLAGEGYNEQFF	TGTGCCTGGAGTGGACTAGCGGGAGAAGGGTACAATGAGCAGTTCTTC
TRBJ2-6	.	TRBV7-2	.	CASSLALQGPSGANVLTF	TGTGCCAGCAGCTTAGCGCTACAGGGACCCTCTGGGGCCAACGTCCTGACTTTC
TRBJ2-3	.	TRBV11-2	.	CASSLDRATDTQYF	TGTGCCAGCAGCTTAGACAGGGCCACAGATACGCAGTATTTT
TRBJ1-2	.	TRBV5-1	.	CASSRGTSEGYTF	TGCGCCAGCAGCAGGGGGACGTCGGAAGGCTACACCTTC
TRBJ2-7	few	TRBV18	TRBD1	CASSPNTGQGLREQYF	TGTGCCAGCTCACCGAATACGGGACAGGGGCTTCGCGAGCAGTACTTC
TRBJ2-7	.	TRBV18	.	CASSPGSSYEQYF	TGTGCCAGCTCACCAGGGAGCTCCTACGAGCAGTACTTC
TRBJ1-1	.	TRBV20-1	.	CSGYRNTEAFF	TGCAGTGGCTACCGGAACACTGAAGCTTTCTTT
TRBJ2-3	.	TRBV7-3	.	CASSPAPRRGSTDTQYF	TGTGCCAGCAGCCCAGCCCCTAGGCGGGGTAGCACAGATACGCAGTATTTT
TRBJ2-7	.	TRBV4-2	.	CASSQDLAHPSYEQYF	TGTGCCAGCAGCCAAGATCTAGCTCACCCCTCCTACGAGCAGTACTTC
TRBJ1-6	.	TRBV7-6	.	CASSLSGRGSSYNSPLHF	TGTGCCAGCAGCTTATCCGGCCGCGGGAGCTCCTATAATTCACCCCTCCACTTT
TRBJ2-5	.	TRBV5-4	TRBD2	CASSLGTSGGETQYF	TGTGCCAGCAGCTTGGGGACTAGCGGGGGCGAGACCCAGTACTTC